The present T cell receptor beta chain was sequenced within a study of OX40 agonist ivuxolimab in advanced cancers. Study summary: Eligibility admitted prior anti-PD-1, anti-PD-L1 or anti-CTLA-4 therapy; 40% to 50% had some. Partial responses occurred in Three dose-escalation patients, one with hepatocellular carcinoma and two with cutaneous melanoma.

Study outcomes and limitations: Low normalized clonal expansion also occurred in some nonresponding patients. Antigen targets of the expanded peripheral T cells went undetermined.

With respect to this clone: Its antigen is still unknown.

The CDR3 runs to 15 residues. CDR1 and CDR2 (germline): SGDLS, YYNGEE. The ends were cut back, 4 bases at V and 5 bases at J, with 16 bases in the middle. Libraries were prepared by immunoSEQ multiplex PCR; TCRdb keeps only in-frame clonotypes and omits some of them. The data contain roughly 32,000 clones, over 85% of them singletons. The sample was CD4+ or CD8+ T cells sorted from blood, taken in a trial of the OX40 agonist ivuxolimab. The J gene is TRBJ1-3, the V gene TRBV9; D may be TRBD1 (5 bases). The TCR originated in an adult with an advanced solid tumor such as melanoma, head and neck, liver or kidney cancer. CDR3 region: CASSPRMTARNTIYF. DNA for the CDR3: TGTGCCAGCAGCCCCCGTATGACAGCGAGAAACACCATATATTTT.